The source of this TCR beta chain is a study of T cells after somatic rescue of genetic block. Produced via immunoSEQ multiplex PCR; TCRdb's table is partial and in-frame only. The data hold around 100,000 clones, with about 90% observed a single time. Input material: peripheral blood mononuclear cells (PBMCs). This clonotype originated in a woman aged 18-35 years.

The CDR3 sequence: CASSPQDRTYYTF. CDR3 bases: TGCGCCAGCAGCCCACAGGACAGGACATACTACACCTTC. The chain uses TRBV5-1 and TRBJ1-2, with 7 bases aligning to TRBD1. V lost 4 bases, J lost 10 bases, and 10 bases stayed unmatched. This CDR3 has 13 residues. The V gene's germline CDR1 is SGHRS and CDR2 YFSETQ.